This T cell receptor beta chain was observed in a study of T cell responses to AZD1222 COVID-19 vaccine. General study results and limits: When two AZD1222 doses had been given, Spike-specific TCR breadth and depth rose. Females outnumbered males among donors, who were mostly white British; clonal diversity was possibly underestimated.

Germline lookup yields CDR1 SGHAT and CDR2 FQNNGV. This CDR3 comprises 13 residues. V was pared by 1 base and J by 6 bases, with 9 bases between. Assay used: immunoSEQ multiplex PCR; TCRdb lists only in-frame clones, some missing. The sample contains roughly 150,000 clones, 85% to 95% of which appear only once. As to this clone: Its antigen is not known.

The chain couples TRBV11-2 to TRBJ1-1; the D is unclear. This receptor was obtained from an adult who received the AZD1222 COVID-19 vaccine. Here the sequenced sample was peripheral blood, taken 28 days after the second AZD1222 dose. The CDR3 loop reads CASSLGWRAEAFF. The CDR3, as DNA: TGTGCCAGCAGCTTAGGTTGGCGGGCTGAAGCTTTCTTT.